This TCR beta chain came from a study of T cells in Graves' hyperthyroidism and ophthalmopathy. Losses at the gene ends were 2 bases for V and 1 base for J; bases not matched to a gene: 2. The CDR3 sequence is 15 residues long. The V gene's germline CDR1 is LNHDA and CDR2 SQIVND (reference sequence). Amplified TCR beta CDR3 regions derived from RNA transcripts. A set of HTBI primers served as the primers for a first-round RT-PCR of the TCR CDR3. TCRdb used MiXCR to reprocess the multiplex PCR reads, holding one entry per CDR3 protein. This table holds hundreds of thousands of distinct CDR3 sequences, 38% found once.

The sequenced sample consisted of blood. The receptor comes from a young man with Graves' hyperthyroidism. The rearrangement links TRBV19 to TRBJ1-1, with 9 nucleotides matching TRBD1. This CDR3 is CASSITGQGNTEAFF. As DNA, the CDR3 is TGTGCCAGTAGTATAACGGGACAGGGGAACACTGAAGCTTTCTTT.